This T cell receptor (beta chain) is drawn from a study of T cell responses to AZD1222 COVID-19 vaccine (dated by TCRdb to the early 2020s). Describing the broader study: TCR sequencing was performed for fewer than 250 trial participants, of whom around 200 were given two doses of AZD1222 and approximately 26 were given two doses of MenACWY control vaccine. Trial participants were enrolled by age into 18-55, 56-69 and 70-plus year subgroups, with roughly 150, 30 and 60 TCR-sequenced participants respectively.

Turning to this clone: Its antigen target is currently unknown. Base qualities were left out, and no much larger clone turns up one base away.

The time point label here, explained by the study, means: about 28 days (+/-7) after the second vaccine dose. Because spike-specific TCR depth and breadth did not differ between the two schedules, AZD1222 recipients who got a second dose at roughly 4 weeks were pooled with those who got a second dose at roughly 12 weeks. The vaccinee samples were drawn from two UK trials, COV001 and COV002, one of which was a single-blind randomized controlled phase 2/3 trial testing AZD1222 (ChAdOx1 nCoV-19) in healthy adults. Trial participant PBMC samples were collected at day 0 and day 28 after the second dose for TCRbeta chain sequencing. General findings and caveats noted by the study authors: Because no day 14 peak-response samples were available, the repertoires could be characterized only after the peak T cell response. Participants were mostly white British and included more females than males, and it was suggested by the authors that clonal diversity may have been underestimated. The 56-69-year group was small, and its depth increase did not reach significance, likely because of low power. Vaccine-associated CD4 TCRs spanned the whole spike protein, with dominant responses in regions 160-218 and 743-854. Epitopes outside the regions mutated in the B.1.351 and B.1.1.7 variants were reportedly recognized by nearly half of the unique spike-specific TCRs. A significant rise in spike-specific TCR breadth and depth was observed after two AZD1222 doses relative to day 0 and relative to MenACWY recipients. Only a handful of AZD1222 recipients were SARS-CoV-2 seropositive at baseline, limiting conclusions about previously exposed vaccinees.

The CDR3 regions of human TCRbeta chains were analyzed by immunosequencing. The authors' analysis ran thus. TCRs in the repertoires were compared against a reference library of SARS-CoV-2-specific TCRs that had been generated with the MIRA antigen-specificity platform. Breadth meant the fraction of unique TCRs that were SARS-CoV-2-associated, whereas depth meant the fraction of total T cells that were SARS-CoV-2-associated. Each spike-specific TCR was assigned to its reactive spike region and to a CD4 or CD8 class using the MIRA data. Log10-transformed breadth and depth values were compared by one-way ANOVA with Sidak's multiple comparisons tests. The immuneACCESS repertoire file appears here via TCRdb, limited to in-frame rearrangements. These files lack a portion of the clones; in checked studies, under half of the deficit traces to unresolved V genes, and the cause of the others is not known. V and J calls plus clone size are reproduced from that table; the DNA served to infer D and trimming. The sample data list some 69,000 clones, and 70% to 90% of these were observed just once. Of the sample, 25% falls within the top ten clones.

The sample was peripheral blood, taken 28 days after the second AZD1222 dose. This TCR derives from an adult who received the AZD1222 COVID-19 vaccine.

CDR3 sequence: CASSGGAGINEQFF. The DNA reads as follows: TGTGCCAGCTCTGGAGGGGCCGGTATAAATGAGCAGTTCTTC. The rearrangement combines TRBV6-5 with TRBJ2-1; the D region possibly corresponds to TRBD2 (6 bases align). From a lookup of the germline V gene, CDR1 and CDR2 are MNHEY and SVGAGI. The V end loses 8 bases and the J end loses 7 bases, and a stretch of 18 bases separates them. Inclusive of the bounding cysteine and phenylalanine, the CDR3 is 14 residues long. Only the CDR3 DNA stays, 42 bases, in frame from base 1.